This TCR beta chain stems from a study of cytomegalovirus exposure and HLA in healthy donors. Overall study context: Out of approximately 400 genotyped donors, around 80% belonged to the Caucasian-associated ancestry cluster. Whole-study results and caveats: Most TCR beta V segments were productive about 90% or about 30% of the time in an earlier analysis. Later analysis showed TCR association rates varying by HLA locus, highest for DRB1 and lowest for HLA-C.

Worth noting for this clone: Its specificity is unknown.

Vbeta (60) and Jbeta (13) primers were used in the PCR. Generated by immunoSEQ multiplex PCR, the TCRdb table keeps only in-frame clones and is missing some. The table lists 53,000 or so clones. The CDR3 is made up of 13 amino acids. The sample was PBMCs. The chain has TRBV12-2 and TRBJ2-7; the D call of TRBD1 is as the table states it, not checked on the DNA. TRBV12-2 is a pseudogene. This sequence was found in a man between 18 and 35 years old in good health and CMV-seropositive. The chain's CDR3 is CASRFIRVHEQYF. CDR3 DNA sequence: TGTGCAAGTCGCTTTATCAGGGTCCACGAGCAGTACTTC.